This record concerns one T cell receptor beta chain sequence. Its specificity is not known. This specimen belongs to a study of cytomegalovirus exposure and HLA in healthy donors. The CDR3 sequence is 15 residues long. PCR primers comprised 60 Vbeta and 13 Jbeta primers. Profiled with immunoSEQ multiplex PCR; TCRdb holds only in-frame clones, not every one. The sample carries 150,000 to 250,000 clones, roughly 80% recorded once. General study findings and limits: The study found most TCR sequences rare, yet found some public TCRs in many donors. A later analysis found most CMV-associated TCR beta chains apparently HLA-restricted. A later analysis reported that several of the most significant clusters appeared to be linked to common viral pathogens, among them Epstein-Barr virus.

This clonotype was obtained from a woman aged 45-60 years in good health and CMV-seropositive. V and J are TRBV21-1 and TRBJ2-1; the table's D call, TRBD2, was not checked against the DNA. TRBV21-1 is a pseudogene. The sequenced sample was PBMCs. The CDR3 sequence is CASSISGSSGHEQFF. The CDR3 DNA is TGTGCCAGCAGCATTAGCGGGAGTTCTGGCCATGAGCAGTTCTTC.